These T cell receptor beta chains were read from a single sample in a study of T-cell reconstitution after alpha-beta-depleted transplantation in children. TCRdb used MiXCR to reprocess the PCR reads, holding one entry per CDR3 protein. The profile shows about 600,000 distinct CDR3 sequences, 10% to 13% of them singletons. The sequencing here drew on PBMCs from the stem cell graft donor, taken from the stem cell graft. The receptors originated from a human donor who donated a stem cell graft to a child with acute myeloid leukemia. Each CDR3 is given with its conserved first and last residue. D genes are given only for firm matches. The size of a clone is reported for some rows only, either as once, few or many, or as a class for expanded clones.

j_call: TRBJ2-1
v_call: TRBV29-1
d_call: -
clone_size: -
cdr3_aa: CSVAFGGNYNEQFF
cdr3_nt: TGCAGCGTGGCCTTTGGCGGCAACTACAATGAGCAGTTCTTC

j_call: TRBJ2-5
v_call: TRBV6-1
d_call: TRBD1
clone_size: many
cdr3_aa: CASSPDRVKWTQYF
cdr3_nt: TGTGCCAGCAGCCCTGACAGGGTGAAGTGGACCCAGTACTTC

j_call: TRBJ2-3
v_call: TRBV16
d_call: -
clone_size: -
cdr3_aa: CASSPTSPTDTQYF
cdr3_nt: TGTGCCAGCAGCCCCACAAGTCCTACAGATACGCAGTATTTT

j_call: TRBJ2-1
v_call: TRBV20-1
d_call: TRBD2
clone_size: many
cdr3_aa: CSAARSGTAVRDEQFF
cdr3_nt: TGCAGTGCTGCTAGGAGCGGGACGGCAGTTCGCGATGAGCAGTTCTTC

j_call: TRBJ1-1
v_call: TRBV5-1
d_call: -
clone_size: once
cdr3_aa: CASSPGRNIEAFF
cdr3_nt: TGCGCCAGCAGCCCCGGTCGCAATATTGAAGCTTTCTTT

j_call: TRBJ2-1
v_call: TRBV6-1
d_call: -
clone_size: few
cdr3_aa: CASSESRRALSNEQFF
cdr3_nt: TGTGCCAGCAGTGAAAGTCGGCGCGCACTTAGCAATGAGCAGTTCTTC

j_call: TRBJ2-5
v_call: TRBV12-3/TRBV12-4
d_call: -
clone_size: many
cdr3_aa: CASSLGAATQYF
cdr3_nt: TGTGCCAGCAGTTTGGGAGCAGCGACCCAGTACTTC

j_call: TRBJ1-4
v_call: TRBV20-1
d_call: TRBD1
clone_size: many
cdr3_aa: CSARGGQNEKLFF
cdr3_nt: TGCAGTGCTAGAGGGGGACAGAATGAAAAACTGTTTTTT

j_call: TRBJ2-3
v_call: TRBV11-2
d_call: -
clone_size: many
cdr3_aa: CASSLFGGTDTQYF
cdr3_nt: TGTGCCAGCAGCTTATTCGGGGGCACAGATACGCAGTATTTT

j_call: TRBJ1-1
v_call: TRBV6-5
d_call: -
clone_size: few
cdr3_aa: CASSYSKGLGTFF
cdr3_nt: TGTGCCAGCAGTTACTCGAAGGGGTTGGGTACTTTCTTT

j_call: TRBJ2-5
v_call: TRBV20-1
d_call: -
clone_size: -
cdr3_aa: CSAREASPGRRPQYF
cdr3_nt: TGCAGTGCTAGGGAGGCTAGCCCCGGTCGGAGACCCCAGTACTTC

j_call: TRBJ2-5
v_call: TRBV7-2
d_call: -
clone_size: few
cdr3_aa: CASSLGGAGEETQYF
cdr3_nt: TGTGCCAGCAGCTTAGGGGGTGCTGGTGAAGAGACCCAGTACTTC

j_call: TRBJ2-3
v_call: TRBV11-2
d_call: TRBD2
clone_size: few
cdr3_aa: CASSLVGGRAADTQYF
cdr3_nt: TGTGCCAGCAGCTTAGTCGGCGGGAGGGCCGCAGATACGCAGTATTTT

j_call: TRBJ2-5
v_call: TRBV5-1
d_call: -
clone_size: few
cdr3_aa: CASSLVAGKQETQYF
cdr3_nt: TGCGCCAGCAGCTTGGTCGCAGGGAAACAAGAGACCCAGTACTTC

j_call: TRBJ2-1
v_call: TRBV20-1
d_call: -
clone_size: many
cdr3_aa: CSASRRPSSYNEQFF
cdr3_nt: TGCAGTGCTAGCCGCAGACCAAGCTCCTACAATGAGCAGTTCTTC

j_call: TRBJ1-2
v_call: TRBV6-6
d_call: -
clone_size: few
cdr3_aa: CASSPASGYTF
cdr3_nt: TGTGCCAGCAGCCCTGCCTCCGGCTACACCTTC

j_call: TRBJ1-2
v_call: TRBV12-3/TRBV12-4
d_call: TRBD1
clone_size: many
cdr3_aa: CASSGQGGNYGYTF
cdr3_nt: TGTGCCAGCAGCGGACAGGGCGGGAACTATGGCTACACCTTC

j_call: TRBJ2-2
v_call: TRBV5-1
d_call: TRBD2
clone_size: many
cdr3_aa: CASSPSGRATGELFF
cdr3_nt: TGCGCCAGCAGCCCTAGCGGGAGAGCCACCGGGGAGCTGTTTTTT

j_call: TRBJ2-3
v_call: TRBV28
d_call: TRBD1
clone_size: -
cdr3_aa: CASTSGGAGTDTQYF
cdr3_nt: TGTGCCAGCACCTCAGGGGGCGCAGGCACAGATACGCAGTATTTT

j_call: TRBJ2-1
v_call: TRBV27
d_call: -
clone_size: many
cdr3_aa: CASSRQVGTSSYNEQFF
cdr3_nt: TGTGCCAGCAGTCGTCAGGTGGGGACAAGCTCCTACAATGAGCAGTTCTTC

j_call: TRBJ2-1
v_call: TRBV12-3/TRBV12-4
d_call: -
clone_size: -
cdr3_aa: CASSGRGGGSSYNEQFF
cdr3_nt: TGTGCCAGCAGTGGCAGAGGGGGGGGGAGCTCCTACAATGAGCAGTTCTTC

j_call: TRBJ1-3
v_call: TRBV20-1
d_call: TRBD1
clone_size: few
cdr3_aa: CSARDIRPGGVRGNTIYF
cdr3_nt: TGCAGTGCTAGAGATATTAGACCAGGGGGCGTGAGGGGAAACACCATATATTTT

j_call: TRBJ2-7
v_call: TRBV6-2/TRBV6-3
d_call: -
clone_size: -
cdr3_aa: CASSYGGTYYEQYF
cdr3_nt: TGTGCCAGCAGTTACGGGGGCACTTACTACGAGCAGTACTTC

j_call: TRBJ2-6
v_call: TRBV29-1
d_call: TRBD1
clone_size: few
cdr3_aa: CSVPGGEGANVLTF
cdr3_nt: TGCAGCGTTCCAGGGGGCGAGGGGGCCAACGTCCTGACTTTC

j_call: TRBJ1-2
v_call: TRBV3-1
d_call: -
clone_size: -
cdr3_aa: CASSQGRQANYGYTF
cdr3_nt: TGTGCCAGCAGCCAAGGGCGGCAGGCTAACTATGGCTACACCTTC

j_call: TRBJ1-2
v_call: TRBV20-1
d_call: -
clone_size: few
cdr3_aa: CKPTGLNYGYTF
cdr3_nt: TGCAAGCCGACGGGACTCAACTATGGCTACACCTTC

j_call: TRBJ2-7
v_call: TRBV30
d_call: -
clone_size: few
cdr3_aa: CAWSVGGPGEQYF
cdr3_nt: TGTGCCTGGAGTGTCGGGGGGCCGGGCGAGCAGTACTTC

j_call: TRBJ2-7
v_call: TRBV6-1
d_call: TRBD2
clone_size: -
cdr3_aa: CASSDDAGGCYEQYF
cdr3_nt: TGTGCCAGCAGTGATGACGCGGGAGGGTGCTACGAGCAGTACTTC

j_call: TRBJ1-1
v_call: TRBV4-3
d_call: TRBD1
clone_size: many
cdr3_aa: CASSRAVTGVSSTEAFF
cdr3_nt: TGCGCCAGCAGTCGAGCGGTAACAGGGGTCAGTTCCACTGAAGCTTTCTTT

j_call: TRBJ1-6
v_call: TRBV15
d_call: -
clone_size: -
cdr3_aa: CATSSLGDSQCF
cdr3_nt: TGTGCCACCAGCAGCTTGGGGGACTCGCAATGCTTT

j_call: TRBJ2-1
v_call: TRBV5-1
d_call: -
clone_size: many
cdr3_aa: CASSLADGFRDRAYNEQFF
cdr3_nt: TGCGCCAGCAGCTTGGCGGATGGTTTCCGGGACCGGGCCTACAATGAGCAGTTCTTC

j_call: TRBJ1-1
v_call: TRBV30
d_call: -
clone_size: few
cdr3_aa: CAWQAHGNTEAFF
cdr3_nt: TGTGCCTGGCAGGCCCATGGGAACACTGAAGCTTTCTTT

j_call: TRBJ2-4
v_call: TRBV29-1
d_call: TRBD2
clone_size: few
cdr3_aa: CSALTSGGKNIQYF
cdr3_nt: TGCAGCGCCCTGACTAGCGGGGGCAAAAACATTCAGTACTTC

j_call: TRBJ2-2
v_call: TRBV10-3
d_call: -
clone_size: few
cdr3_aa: CAISESIGRLRVGELFF
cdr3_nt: TGTGCCATCAGTGAGTCGATCGGCAGATTAAGGGTCGGGGAGCTGTTTTTT

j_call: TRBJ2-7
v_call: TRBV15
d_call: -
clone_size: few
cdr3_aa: CATSGHRDYLQEQYF
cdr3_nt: TGTGCCACCAGCGGACACAGGGACTACCTCCAGGAGCAGTACTTC

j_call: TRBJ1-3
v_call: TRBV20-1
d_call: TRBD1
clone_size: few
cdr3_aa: CSAGDRGRGNTIYF
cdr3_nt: TGCAGTGCTGGGGACAGGGGGCGAGGAAACACCATATATTTT

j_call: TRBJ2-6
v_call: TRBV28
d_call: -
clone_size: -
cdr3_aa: CASSSQGPGSSGANVLTF
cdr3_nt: TGTGCCAGCAGTTCCCAGGGGCCAGGGAGCTCTGGGGCCAACGTCCTGACTTTC

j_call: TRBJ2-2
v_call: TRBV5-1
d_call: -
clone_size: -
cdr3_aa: CASSNPGTGELFF
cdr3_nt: TGCGCCAGCAGCAATCCGGGCACCGGGGAGCTGTTTTTT

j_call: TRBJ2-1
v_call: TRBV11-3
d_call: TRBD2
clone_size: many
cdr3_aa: CASIQLATYNEQFF
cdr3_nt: TGTGCCAGCATCCAACTAGCGACCTACAATGAGCAGTTCTTC

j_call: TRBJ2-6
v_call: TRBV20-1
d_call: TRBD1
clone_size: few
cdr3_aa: CSARVVGTGRTGANVLTF
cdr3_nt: TGCAGTGCTAGGGTCGTGGGGACAGGGAGGACTGGGGCCAACGTCCTGACTTTC

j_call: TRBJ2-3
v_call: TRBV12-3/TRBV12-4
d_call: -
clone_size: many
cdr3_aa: CASRVAGGTDTQYF
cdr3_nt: TGTGCCAGCAGAGTCGCAGGGGGCACAGATACGCAGTATTTT

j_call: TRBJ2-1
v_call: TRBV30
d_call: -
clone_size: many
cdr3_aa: CAWTGGSSYNEQFF
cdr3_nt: TGTGCCTGGACTGGTGGGAGTTCCTACAATGAGCAGTTCTTC

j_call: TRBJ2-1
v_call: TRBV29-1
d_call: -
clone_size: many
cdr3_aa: CSVEGDGEQFF
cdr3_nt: TGCAGCGTTGAAGGAGACGGTGAGCAGTTCTTC

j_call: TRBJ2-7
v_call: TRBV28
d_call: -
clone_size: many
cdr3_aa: CASSPLEDSGLYEQYF
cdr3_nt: TGTGCCAGCAGTCCTCTCGAGGATAGCGGATTATACGAGCAGTACTTC